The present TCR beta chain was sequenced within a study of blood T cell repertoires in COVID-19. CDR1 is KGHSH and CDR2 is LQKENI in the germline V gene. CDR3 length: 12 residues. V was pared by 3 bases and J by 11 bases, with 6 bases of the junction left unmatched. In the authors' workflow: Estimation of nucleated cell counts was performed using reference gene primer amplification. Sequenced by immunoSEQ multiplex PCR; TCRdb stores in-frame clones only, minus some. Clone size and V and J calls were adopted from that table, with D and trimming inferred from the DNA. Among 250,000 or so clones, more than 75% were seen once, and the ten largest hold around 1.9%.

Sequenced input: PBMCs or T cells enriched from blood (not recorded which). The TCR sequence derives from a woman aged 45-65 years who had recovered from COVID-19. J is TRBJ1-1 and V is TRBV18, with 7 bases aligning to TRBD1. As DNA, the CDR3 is TGTGCCAGCTCACCCGACAGGGTGGCCGCTTTCTTT. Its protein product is CASSPDRVAAFF.